This T cell receptor (beta chain) was retrieved from a study of blood T cell repertoires in COVID-19. Germline V lookup: CDR1 MNHNY, CDR2 SVGAGI (reference sequence). The CDR3 extends over 15 amino acids. The J segment lost 0 bases and the V segment lost 6 bases, leaving 5 bases of the junction unmatched. This clone turned up a few times. Generated by immunoSEQ multiplex PCR, the TCRdb table keeps only in-frame clones and is missing some. The sample consists of under 200,000 clones, about 85% of them appearing once. The sequence derives from a woman over 75 with acute or convalescent COVID-19. This chain connects TRBV6-6 to TRBJ2-3; 8 bases are a match to TRBD1. Sequenced material: peripheral blood. This chain's CDR3 is CASSRRTGSTDTQYF. CDR3 sequence (DNA): TGTGCCAGCAGCCGACGGACAGGGAGCACAGATACGCAGTATTTT.